Below are 4 T cell receptor beta chains sequenced from a single sample in a study of T cells after yellow fever vaccination. TCRdb re-called the 5' RACE reads through MiXCR, storing one row per CDR3 protein. The sample records a few hundred thousand distinct CDR3 sequences, about 19% being singletons. The sample was PBMCs, taken 15 days after the yellow fever booster vaccination. These receptors originate from a man aged 30-40 years who received the YFV17D yellow fever vaccine.

In its sample, this clonotype was seen a few times. The chain joins TRBV4-3 to TRBJ2-5, with D perhaps matching TRBD2 (6 bases). The CDR3 totals 17 residues. V lost 0 bases and J 1 base, leaving 15 bases between the germline ends. The germline V gene has CDR1 LGHNA and CDR2 YSLEER. CDR3 bases: TGCGCCAGCAGCCAAGATGCGGGGACGGTCTTCCAAGAGACCCAGTACTTC. Translating it yields CASSQDAGTVFQETQYF.

The chain recombines TRBV20-1 with TRBJ2-6; 11 bases match TRBD2. Germline trimming cut 6 bases from V and 0 bases from J; bases unmatched to any gene: 10. This CDR3 is built from 18 residues. The germline V gene encodes CDR1 DFQATT and CDR2 SNEGSKA (reference sequence). The CDR3 is CSAHQGGLAVSGANVLTF. The CDR3, as DNA: TGCAGTGCACACCAGGGGGGACTAGCGGTCTCTGGGGCCAACGTCCTGACTTTC.

The chain links TRBV24-1 to TRBJ2-7, with TRBD1 as a possible D gene (6 bases). V was clipped by 0 bases and J by 0 bases, with 11 bases between them. Germline values: CDR1 KGHDR, CDR2 SFDVKD. The CDR3 extends over 16 amino acids. CDR3 nucleotides: TGTGCCACCAGTGATTTGCTTAGGGGGAGCTCCTACGAGCAGTACTTC. Translation gives CATSDLLRGSSYEQYF.

This clonotype was observed a few times. The rearrangement joins TRBV29-1 to TRBJ2-3; 11 positions match TRBD2. V lost 3 bases and J lost 4; bases outside the gene matches: 15. CDR3 length: 18 amino acids. Germline CDR1 is SQVTM and CDR2 is ANQGSEA. DNA for the CDR3: TGCAGCGTTGAGGGAGTCCTAGCTAGCGGGAGGATCGCAGATACGCAGTATTTT. Encoded protein: CSVEGVLASGRIADTQYF.